The TCR beta chain under discussion was sequenced for a study of regulatory T cells in long-lasting Graves disease. As for the study in general: Patients with new Graves' disease had used antithyroid drugs below 3 months.

Arm-PCR of CDR3 regions with iRepertoire HTBI primers generated TCR beta libraries. From the multiplex PCR reads, TCRdb called clonotypes with MiXCR, one entry per CDR3 protein. The sample includes 580,000 or so distinct CDR3 sequences, 15% to 20% of them seen just once. This clonotype appeared many times. Antigen specificity is unknown. Whole-study findings and limits: Limited samples may have lowered accuracy. Persistent patients shared 2,500 to 3,000 public clonotypes among themselves. Newly diagnosed patients shared fewer, at 900 to 1,000.

Time point here: newly diagnosed GD, antithyroid drugs for less than 3 months. Extracted RNA from PBMCs served as the source of the TCR library. CDR1 is SGHAT and CDR2 is FQNNGV in the germline V gene. The V segment lost 5 bases and the J segment 7 bases; nucleotides outside the gene matches: 12. The CDR3 is 15 amino acids. These same records also appear under a second study, on T cells in Graves' hyperthyroidism and ophthalmopathy. That investigation notes: Graves' hyperthyroidism was deemed stable absent ophthalmopathy progression within 18 months.

The sequence was obtained from a man aged 18 to 29 with Graves disease. The specimen comprised peripheral blood mononuclear cells (PBMCs), sampled at new diagnosis, from a patient treated with antithyroid drugs. This sequence joins TRBV11-2 and TRBJ1-2; 8 positions match TRBD1. The CDR3 region has the DNA TGTGCCAGCAGCCCAACGACAGGGGCGTCTGCTGGCTACACCTTC. Translated, it gives CASSPTTGASAGYTF.